This T cell receptor (beta chain) was obtained from a study of Graves' ophthalmopathy and Graves' hyperthyroidism. The study, taken as a whole, reports: Sensitivity reached approximately 85% and specificity about 81% for a 13-signature model separating ophthalmopathy from stable hyperthyroidism. Blood repertoires reportedly contained most expanded thyroid clonotypes above 0.001 frequency. At just under 71% sensitivity and 72% to 75% specificity, the model predicted progression of the ophthalmopathy.

TCR beta CDR3 regions were amplified from RNA transcripts. RT-PCR in the first round used HTBI primers; a second-round multiplex PCR followed. TCRdb redid the calling of the multiplex PCR reads with MiXCR, one entry per CDR3 protein. Among under 350,000 distinct CDR3 sequences, roughly a sixth were seen once, and the ten largest hold 9% to 15%. This clonotype appeared many times. Its target is unknown. Deletions cut 0 bases from V and 4 bases from J, with 4 bases between. CDR3 length equals 12 residues. Per the germline V gene, CDR1 is SGHDN and CDR2 is FVKESK. This chain joins TRBV14 and TRBJ2-7; D is undetermined. The TCR originated in an adult man with Graves' ophthalmopathy. Sequenced material: peripheral blood. CDR3 residues: CASSQEGYEQYF. The CDR3 DNA reads TGTGCCAGCAGCCAAGAGGGATACGAGCAGTACTTC.